Each of the 18 T cell receptor beta chains below was sequenced from the same sample in a study of technical replicates of blood from several donors (dated by TCRdb to 2016 to 2017). The library was made by the immunoSEQ multiplex PCR assay. Not all clones reach the TCRdb copy of this immuneACCESS table, which keeps in-frame sequences only. Checked studies attribute under half of the gap to unresolved V genes and leave the rest unexplained. The sample data list approximately 77,000 clones, and approximately 94% of these were observed just once. The ten most abundant clones make up approximately 0.4% of the sample. Sequencing was carried out using T cells isolated from PBMCs. The receptor source for this set is a human donor in good health.

Only one count was recorded for this clone. The chain is built from TRBV2 and TRBJ1-3; 7 bases match TRBD1. The length of the CDR3 is 16 residues. Germline values: CDR1 SNHLY, CDR2 FYNNEI. V was clipped by 8 bases and J by 0 bases; unmatched bases: 10. CDR3 region: CASGSDRDLSGNTIYF. CDR3 sequence (DNA): TGTGCCAGCGGGTCAGACAGGGACCTCTCTGGAAACACCATATATTTT. Filled out from reference TRBV2 and TRBJ1-3, the complete variable domain reads EPEVTQTPSHQVTQMGQEVILRCVPISNHLYFYWYRQILGQKVEFLVSFYNNEISEKSEIFDDQFSVERPDGSNFTLKIRSTKLEDSAMYFCASGSDRDLSGNTIYFGEGSWLTVV.

This chain connects TRBV28 to TRBJ2-1, with a weak D call TRBD1 (6 bases). CDR3 size: 16 residues. Germline V gene data show CDR1 as MDHEN and CDR2 as SYDVKM. V lost 1 base and J 5 bases, leaving 15 bases between the germline ends. CDR3 bases: TGTGCCAGCAGTTTATTCGGGGACAAGACAGACAATGAGCAGTTCTTC. It yields the protein CASSLFGDKTDNEQFF.

V gene TRBV19 combines with J gene TRBJ1-1, with a tentative D call TRBD1 (5 bases). V dropped 3 bases and J dropped 3 bases, with 17 bases sitting between them. CDR1 is LNHDA and CDR2 is SQIVND in the germline V gene (reference sequence). The CDR3 consists of 16 residues. CDR3 DNA sequence: TGTGCCAGTAGTATTGGTACCGGGGGTAGGTACACTGAAGCTTTCTTT. Encoded protein: CASSIGTGGRYTEAFF.

The chain couples TRBV7-2 to TRBJ1-2; D ambiguous. With 5 bases removed from V and 4 bases from J, the gap between germline ends came to 17 bases. CDR3 length: 15 residues. The germline V gene has CDR1 SGHTA and CDR2 FQGNSA. CDR3 sequence (DNA): TGTGCCAGCAGCAATAGACGTGGCGGCCCCTATGGCTACACCTTC. It encodes CASSNRRGGPYGYTF.

The chain links TRBV7-9 to TRBJ2-2; TRBD2 matches 10 bases. V gave up 2 bases and J gave up 4 bases; unmatched junction bases: 4. The CDR3 totals 16 residues. CDR1 is SEHNR, CDR2 FQNEAQ, per germline (reference sequence). CDR3 bases: TGTGCCAGCAGCTTAATTAGCGGGAGGCCCACCGGGGAGCTGTTTTTT. Its protein is CASSLISGRPTGELFF.

The chain recombines TRBV29-1 with TRBJ1-1; D is perhaps TRBD1 (6 bases). In germline, CDR1 is SQVTM, CDR2 ANQGSEA. V was cut by 5 bases and J by 1 base, with 17 bases left in between. The CDR3 runs 15 residues. CDR3 protein: CSVKGGGSRNTEAFF. The DNA of the CDR3 is TGCAGCGTTAAGGGGGGGGGTTCGAGGAACACTGAAGCTTTCTTT.

This rearrangement joins TRBV5-6 to TRBJ2-7; a possible D gene is TRBD1 (5 bases). The V gene's germline CDR1 is SGHDT and CDR2 YYEEEE. The CDR3 is 17 residues long. Trimming removed 3 bases at V and 2 bases at J, with 21 bases between. CDR3 sequence reads: CASSSRTDSMGTYEQYF. For the CDR3, the DNA is TGTGCCAGCAGCTCCCGAACCGACAGTATGGGGACCTACGAGCAGTACTTC.

V and J are TRBV6-5 and TRBJ2-5, with TRBD1 identical over 9 bases. Trimming at V came to 2 bases and at J to 6 bases, leaving 10 bases not matched to a gene. This CDR3 has 16 residues. CDR1 MNHEY and CDR2 SVGAGI come from the germline V gene. DNA of the CDR3: TGTGCCAGCAGTTACACTTCTGGGACAGGGTGGAAGACCCAGTACTTC. This sequence encodes CASSYTSGTGWKTQYF.

The rearrangement links TRBV28 to TRBJ2-7, with a tentative D call TRBD1 (6 bases). CDR1 and CDR2 (germline): MDHEN, SYDVKM. The CDR3 length is 16 residues. V lost 3 bases to trimming and J lost 0 bases, with 15 bases between them. The CDR3 sequence is CASSLAFRGGSYEQYF. As DNA, the CDR3 is TGTGCCAGCAGTTTGGCATTCAGAGGGGGCTCCTACGAGCAGTACTTC.

The J gene is TRBJ1-3, the V gene TRBV5-1; no definite D call. Per the germline V gene, CDR1 is SGHRS and CDR2 is YFSETQ. V was pared by 4 bases and J by 0 bases, with 11 bases between. This CDR3 comprises 15 residues. The CDR3 here is CASSLWSSSGNTIYF. As DNA, the CDR3 is TGCGCCAGCAGCCTATGGAGTTCCTCTGGAAACACCATATATTTT. The full variable domain, with the rest looked up from reference TRBV5-1 and TRBJ1-3, is KAGVTQTPRYLIKTRGQQVTLSCSPISGHRSVSWYQQTPGQGLQFLFEYFSETQRNKGNFPGRFSGRQFSNSRSEMNVSTLELGDSALYLCASSLWSSSGNTIYFGEGSWLTVV.

V gene TRBV2 combines with J gene TRBJ2-7; no firm D call. CDR3 size: 10 residues. The germline gives CDR1 SNHLY, CDR2 FYNNEI. V was cut by 8 bases and J by 3 bases, with 5 bases left in between. The DNA of the CDR3 is TGTGCCAGCGGAGACTACGAGCAGTACTTC. It yields the protein CASGDYEQYF. The complete variable domain, with remaining parts taken from reference TRBV2 and TRBJ2-7, reads EPEVTQTPSHQVTQMGQEVILRCVPISNHLYFYWYRQILGQKVEFLVSFYNNEISEKSEIFDDQFSVERPDGSNFTLKIRSTKLEDSAMYFCASGDYEQYFGPGTRLTVT.

The chain combines TRBV15 with TRBJ1-5, with TRBD1 identical over 8 bases. Germline lookup yields CDR1 LNHNV and CDR2 YYDKDF (reference sequence). With V trimmed by 3 bases and J by 3 bases, 1 base remained unmatched. This CDR3 is built from 14 residues. CDR3 protein: CATSRGQVNQPQHF. CDR3 nucleotides: TGTGCCACCAGCAGGGGACAGGTCAATCAGCCCCAGCATTTT.

CDR3 amino acids: CASRIKALRASGGNNEQFF. The CDR3 nucleotides are TGCGCCAGCAGAATTAAAGCCCTAAGGGCTAGCGGGGGTAACAATGAGCAGTTCTTC. The chain employs TRBV4-1 and TRBJ2-1; 10 bases match TRBD2. V lost 6 bases and J lost 5; bases outside the gene matches: 19. The CDR3 runs to 19 residues. CDR1 is MGHRA, CDR2 YSYEKL, per germline.

The chain has TRBV27 and TRBJ1-4; a possible D gene is TRBD1 (5 bases). Germline CDR1 and CDR2: MNHEY and SMNVEV (reference sequence). V lost 3 bases to trimming and J lost 6 bases, with 14 bases between them. The CDR3 totals 15 residues. The CDR3 nucleotides read TGTGCCAGCAGTTTGGGCAGGGTTTCTTATGAAAAACTGTTTTTT. Protein sequence: CASSLGRVSYEKLFF. Filled out from reference TRBV27 and TRBJ1-4, the complete variable domain reads EAQVTQNPRYLITVTGKKLTVTCSQNMNHEYMSWYRQDPGLGLRQIYYSMNVEVTDKGDVPEGYKVSRKEKRNFPLILESPSPNQTSLYFCASSLGRVSYEKLFFGSGTQLSVL.

This clone appeared a single time. The gene calls are TRBV21-1 and TRBJ1-5; no DNA check was done on the table's D call, TRBD1. TRBV21-1 is a pseudogene locus. The CDR3 consists of 18 residues. In nucleotides, the CDR3 is TGTGCCAGCAGCAAATTCCGGACAGGGATGGGAAGCAATCAGCCCCAGCATTTT. Protein product: CASSKFRTGMGSNQPQHF.

The chain joins TRBV5-4 to TRBJ2-1; D unresolved. Trimming left V 5 bases short and J 10 bases short, with 13 bases between. CDR1 and CDR2 (germline): SGHNT, YYREEE (reference sequence). The CDR3 has 12 residues. The CDR3 DNA reads as TGTGCCAGCAGAGGTGAGTCTAGGGAGCAGTTCTTC. Protein sequence: CASRGESREQFF.

This chain joins TRBV5-1 and TRBJ1-1; 8 bases line up with TRBD1. This CDR3 is 13 amino acids long. J lost 8 bases, V lost 0 bases, and 3 bases had no gene match. Germline assignment: CDR1 SGHRS and CDR2 YFSETQ. The chain's CDR3 is CASSLARDREAFF. CDR3 bases: TGCGCCAGCAGCTTGGCCCGGGACAGGGAAGCTTTCTTT.

The CDR3 region is CASSPGGGSYEQYF. The CDR3 DNA reads as TGTGCCAGCTCTCCGGGGGGGGGCTCCTACGAGCAGTACTTC. The V call is TRBV18, the J call TRBJ2-7, with 8 bases aligning to TRBD2. CDR1 is KGHSH, CDR2 LQKENI, per germline. The CDR3 totals 14 residues. Unmatched junction bases numbered 4, after V lost 6 bases and J lost 0 bases.